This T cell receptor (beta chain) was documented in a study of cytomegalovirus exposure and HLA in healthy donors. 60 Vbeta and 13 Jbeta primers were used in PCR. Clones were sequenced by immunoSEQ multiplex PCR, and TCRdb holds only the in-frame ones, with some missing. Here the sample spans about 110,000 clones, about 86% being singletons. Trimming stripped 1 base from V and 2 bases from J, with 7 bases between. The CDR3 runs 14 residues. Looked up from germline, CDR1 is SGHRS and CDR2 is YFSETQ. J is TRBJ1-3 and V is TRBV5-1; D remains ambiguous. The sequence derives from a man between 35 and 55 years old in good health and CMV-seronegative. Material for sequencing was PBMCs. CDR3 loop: CASSLTMTGNTIYF. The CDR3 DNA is TGCGCCAGCAGCTTGACAATGACTGGAAACACCATATATTTT.